This T cell receptor (beta chain) was found in a study of beta chain features in type 1 diabetes. All of the sorted populations showed purity greater than 95%. Whole-study results and caveats: In every one of the four CD4+ subsets, TCRB CDR3s were moderately but significantly shorter in Type 1 diabetes patients. Fewer junction insertions and more nucleotide deletions appeared in type 1 diabetes patients. Whether HLA type influences TCRB rearrangement remained unresolved here.

The study reverse transcribed the entire isolated RNA, so it sequenced expressed TCRB transcripts. Sequenced by immunoSEQ multiplex PCR; TCRdb stores in-frame clones only, minus some. The sample lists roughly 230,000 clones; around 10% were seen once. As to this clone: What it recognizes is unknown.

This CDR3 is built from 17 residues. Germline assignment: CDR1 SGDLS and CDR2 YYNGEE. V lost 3 bases, J lost 1 base, and 18 bases lay in between. The clonotype originates from a woman in her late teens or twenties in good health. The chain links TRBV9 to TRBJ2-3, with D maybe TRBD2 (5 bases). The sequenced sample consisted of naive CD4+ T cells from blood. The CDR3 DNA is TGTGCCAGCAGCGCTTCCCGACGGGGATTTGGCACAGATACGCAGTATTTT. It yields the protein CASSASRRGFGTDTQYF.